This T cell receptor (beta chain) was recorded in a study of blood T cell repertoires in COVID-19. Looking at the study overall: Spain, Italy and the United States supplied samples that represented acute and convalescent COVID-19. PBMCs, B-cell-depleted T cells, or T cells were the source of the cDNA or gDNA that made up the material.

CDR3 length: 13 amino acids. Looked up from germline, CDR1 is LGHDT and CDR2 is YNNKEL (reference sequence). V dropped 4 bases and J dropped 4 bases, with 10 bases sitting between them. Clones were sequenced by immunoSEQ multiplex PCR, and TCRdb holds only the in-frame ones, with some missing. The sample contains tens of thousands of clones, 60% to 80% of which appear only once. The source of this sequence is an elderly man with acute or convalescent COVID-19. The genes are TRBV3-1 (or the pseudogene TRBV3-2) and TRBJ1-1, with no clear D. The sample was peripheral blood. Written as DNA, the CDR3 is TGTGCCAGCAGCCCGTCCCGCGGCACTGAAGCTTTCTTT. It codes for CASSPSRGTEAFF.